The T cell receptor beta chain under discussion was sequenced for a study of shared clonotypes between healthy human individuals. The protocol was immunoSEQ multiplex PCR, while the TCRdb copy is restricted to in-frame clones and leaves out a portion. The sample consists of 2 million to 2.5 million clones, around 93% of them appearing once. The study drew all its donors from Caucasian adults living in Nashville, Tennessee. From germline, CDR1 is MNHEY and CDR2 SVGAGI. The CDR3 covers 13 residues. The V segment lost 2 bases and the J segment 3 bases; nucleotides outside the gene matches: 0. The study's findings and limits: Blood was the only sampled material, and tissue repertoires likely differ. The authors expected sequencing depth to affect clonotype sharing among donors.

As regards this clone: The antigen remains unidentified.

This clonotype was sampled from a man between 18 and 35 years old in good health. Some clones in this sample may be carry-over from other donors' samples. This chain links TRBV6-5 with TRBJ1-1; 7 bases match TRBD1. The source material was naive CD4+ T cells from PBMCs. The subset is: CD45RA+ positively selected. In nucleotides, the CDR3 is TGTGCCAGCAGTTACGACAGGGACACTGAAGCTTTCTTT. It yields the protein CASSYDRDTEAFF.